The rows below give T cell receptor beta chains drawn from one sample of a study of T cell responses to AZD1222 COVID-19 vaccine. TCRdb's copy holds only in-frame clones and misses some; the assay was immunoSEQ multiplex PCR. The table lists roughly 200,000 clones, about 93% of them singletons. The material sequenced was peripheral blood, taken 28 days after the second dose of the MenACWY control vaccine. The receptors were sampled from an adult who received the MenACWY meningococcal vaccine as a control. The CDR3 runs from the conserved cysteine through the conserved F or W. The D gene is left open where the match is weak. Clone size is given for some rows only: seen once, a few or many times, or a class if the clone is expanded.

cdr3_length | j_call | v_call | clone_size | d_call | cdr3_aa | cdr3_nt
12 | TRBJ1-5 | TRBV6-5 | NA | NA | CASGLKNQPQHF | TGTGCCAGCGGACTGAAGAATCAGCCCCAGCATTTT
16 | TRBJ2-1 | TRBV18 | NA | TRBD1 | CASSTRTGTIGNEQFF | TGTGCCAGCTCAACCCGGACAGGGACAATCGGGAATGAGCAGTTCTTC
16 | TRBJ2-7 | TRBV5-4 | NA | TRBD1 | CASSSGVGQGLIEQYF | TGTGCCAGCAGCTCGGGTGTTGGACAGGGATTGATCGAGCAGTACTTC
16 | TRBJ1-2 | TRBV3-1/TRBV3-2 | once | NA | CASSQDLPDRGGGYTF | TGTGCCAGCAGCCAAGATTTACCGGACCGTGGAGGTGGCTACACCTTC
16 | TRBJ2-3 | TRBV28 | NA | TRBD1 | CASSSAGTGNADTQYF | TGTGCCAGCAGTTCGGCCGGGACAGGGAACGCGGATACGCAGTATTTT
20 | TRBJ2-3 | TRBV6-2/TRBV6-3 | NA | TRBD2 | CASSYPSSGGHLLFTDTQYF | TGTGCCAGCAGTTACCCTTCTAGCGGGGGTCACCTCTTATTCACAGATACGCAGTATTTT
13 | TRBJ2-7 | TRBV29-1 | NA | TRBD2 | CSVESRGATEQYF | TGCAGCGTTGAGTCGCGGGGGGCGACCGAGCAGTACTTC
14 | TRBJ1-4 | TRBV5-1 | few | TRBD1 | CASRTGRGNEKLFF | TGCGCCAGCAGGACAGGGCGAGGTAATGAAAAACTGTTTTTT
12 | TRBJ1-1 | TRBV28 | NA | NA | CASSLLASEAFF | TGTGCCAGCAGTTTACTAGCCTCTGAAGCTTTCTTT
14 | TRBJ2-4 | TRBV5-1 | NA | TRBD2 | CASSLVAGAGIQYF | TGCGCCAGCAGCTTGGTAGCGGGGGCGGGCATTCAGTACTTC
18 | TRBJ2-3 | TRBV7-8 | NA | TRBD2 | CASSLALLAGSPPDTQYF | TGTGCCAGCAGCTTAGCACTACTAGCGGGGTCCCCCCCGGATACGCAGTATTTT
15 | TRBJ2-3 | TRBV27 | NA | NA | CASSHWVSEVDTQYF | TGTGCCAGCAGTCATTGGGTTAGCGAGGTAGATACGCAGTATTTT
13 | TRBJ1-1 | TRBV2 | NA | NA | CASSKGWNTEAFF | TGTGCCAGCAGTAAGGGGTGGAACACTGAAGCTTTCTTT
13 | TRBJ1-1 | TRBV7-2 | NA | NA | CASSLEWGTEAFF | TGTGCCAGCAGCTTAGAGTGGGGGACTGAAGCTTTCTTT
13 | TRBJ1-2 | TRBV3-1/TRBV3-2 | NA | NA | CASSQRAPGGYTF | TGTGCCAGCAGCCAGCGAGCCCCGGGGGGCTACACCTTC
15 | TRBJ2-1 | TRBV7-3 | NA | TRBD1 | CASSPGQAANNEQFF | TGTGCCAGCAGCCCCGGACAGGCAGCAAATAATGAGCAGTTCTTC
15 | TRBJ2-1 | TRBV15 | NA | NA | CATSRDQYPLDEQFF | TGTGCCACCAGCAGAGATCAGTACCCCTTAGATGAGCAGTTCTTC
15 | TRBJ2-3 | TRBV27 | NA | TRBD2 | CASRARGLSTDTQYF | TGTGCCAGCAGGGCCCGGGGACTAAGCACAGATACGCAGTATTTT
18 | TRBJ2-1 | TRBV5-1 | NA | TRBD2 | CASSPEGGLAGFLYEQFF | TGCGCCAGCAGCCCGGAGGGGGGACTAGCGGGGTTTCTCTATGAGCAGTTCTTC
13 | TRBJ1-2 | TRBV7-2 | once | TRBD1 | CASSLQGDYGYTF | TGTGCCAGCAGCTTGCAGGGGGATTATGGCTACACCTTC
11 | TRBJ2-7 | TRBV3-1/TRBV3-2 | few | NA | CASSQAGHKYF | TGTGCCAGCAGCCAGGCGGGACATAAGTACTTC
13 | TRBJ1-2 | TRBV6-5 | NA | NA | CASRKDLNYGYTF | TGTGCCAGCAGAAAGGACTTAAACTATGGCTACACCTTC
13 | TRBJ1-1 | TRBV6-5 | NA | NA | CASRRQMNTEAFF | TGTGCCAGCAGACGACAGATGAACACTGAAGCTTTCTTT
13 | TRBJ2-1 | TRBV27 | NA | TRBD2 | CASSLGQRGEQFF | TGTGCCAGCAGTTTAGGCCAGCGGGGAGAGCAGTTCTTC
14 | TRBJ1-1 | TRBV3-1/TRBV3-2 | NA | NA | CASSQPWGVAEAFF | TGTGCCAGCAGCCAACCGTGGGGGGTGGCTGAAGCTTTCTTT
16 | TRBJ2-3 | TRBV18 | NA | NA | CASSPPNRKSTDTQYF | TGTGCCAGCTCACCACCGAACCGGAAAAGCACAGATACGCAGTATTTT
15 | TRBJ2-3 | TRBV6-4 | NA | TRBD2 | CASSDSASGGYTQYF | TGTGCCAGCAGTGACTCGGCTAGCGGGGGGTATACGCAGTATTTT
13 | TRBJ1-2 | TRBV7-9 | NA | TRBD1 | CASSLTGGYGYTF | TGTGCCAGCAGCCTAACAGGGGGCTATGGCTACACCTTC
12 | TRBJ1-2 | TRBV6-5 | NA | NA | CASRLGESGYTF | TGTGCCAGCAGGCTCGGGGAAAGTGGCTACACCTTC
15 | TRBJ1-2 | TRBV20-1 | NA | TRBD1 | CSASDSRGRRYGYTF | TGCAGTGCTAGTGATTCCAGGGGGCGCAGGTATGGCTACACCTTC
15 | TRBJ2-1 | TRBV7-6 | NA | TRBD1 | CASSSSGTVKNEQFF | TGTGCCAGCAGCAGCTCCGGGACAGTTAAAAATGAGCAGTTCTTC
13 | TRBJ1-2 | TRBV2 | NA | NA | CASRLRERMGYTF | TGTGCCAGCAGGTTAAGGGAGAGAATGGGCTACACCTTC
14 | TRBJ1-2 | TRBV5-4 | NA | NA | CASSLGQGGYGYTF | TGTGCCAGCAGCTTGGGGCAGGGTGGCTATGGCTACACCTTC
15 | TRBJ2-5 | TRBV29-1 | NA | TRBD2 | CSVVLAGRGQETQYF | TGCAGCGTTGTCCTAGCGGGGAGGGGCCAAGAGACCCAGTACTTC
13 | TRBJ1-2 | TRBV11-2 | NA | NA | CASSLSDTYGYTF | TGTGCCAGCAGCCTTTCGGACACCTATGGCTACACCTTC
14 | TRBJ1-2 | TRBV28 | NA | NA | CASSPGAHDYGYTF | TGTGCCAGCAGCCCGGGAGCACATGACTATGGCTACACCTTC
15 | TRBJ2-5 | TRBV7-3 | NA | TRBD1 | CASSLTSQGVETQYF | TGTGCCAGCAGCTTAACCAGCCAGGGGGTGGAGACCCAGTACTTC
13 | TRBJ2-7 | TRBV11-2 | NA | NA | CASSEMSRYEQYF | TGTGCCAGCAGCGAAATGAGCCGTTACGAGCAGTACTTC
16 | TRBJ2-2 | TRBV19 | NA | TRBD2 | CASSILTSGGGGELFF | TGTGCCAGTAGTATATTGACTAGCGGGGGAGGCGGGGAGCTGTTTTTT
15 | TRBJ2-7 | TRBV3-1/TRBV3-2 | NA | NA | CASSQVSAGLYEQYF | TGTGCCAGCAGCCAAGTAAGCGCGGGACTGTACGAGCAGTACTTC
16 | TRBJ2-1 | TRBV19 | NA | TRBD1 | CASTNPGQGARGEQFF | TGTGCCAGTACTAATCCGGGACAGGGTGCTCGCGGTGAGCAGTTCTTC
13 | TRBJ1-5 | TRBV28 | NA | NA | CASRGGNNQPQHF | TGTGCCAGCAGAGGCGGGAACAATCAGCCCCAGCATTTT
13 | TRBJ2-1 | TRBV6-4 | NA | NA | CASSSLPGNEQFF | TGTGCCAGCAGTTCCCTCCCCGGGAATGAGCAGTTCTTC
15 | TRBJ1-1 | TRBV6-5 | once | TRBD1 | CASSYSNQGATEAFF | TGTGCCAGCAGTTACTCGAATCAGGGGGCCACTGAAGCTTTCTTT
17 | TRBJ2-7 | TRBV7-8 | NA | NA | CASSLARGTKRSYEQYF | TGTGCCAGCAGCTTAGCGAGGGGGACAAAACGCTCCTACGAGCAGTACTTC
16 | TRBJ2-1 | TRBV6-5 | NA | TRBD1 | CASSYSSGQGTNEQFF | TGTGCCAGCAGTTACTCTTCGGGACAGGGGACTAATGAGCAGTTCTTC
15 | TRBJ1-6 | TRBV11-2 | NA | NA | CASTPDSSYNSPLHF | TGTGCCAGCACCCCTGACAGCTCCTATAATTCACCCCTCCACTTT
14 | TRBJ1-2 | TRBV6-1 | NA | NA | CASSEGTANYGYTF | TGTGCCAGCAGTGAAGGGACAGCTAACTATGGCTACACCTTC
11 | TRBJ1-2 | TRBV29-1 | NA | NA | CSAVENYGYTF | TGCAGCGCGGTGGAGAACTATGGCTACACCTTC
13 | TRBJ2-5 | TRBV7-9 | NA | NA | CASSLAGRETQYF | TGTGCCAGCAGCTTAGCGGGGCGGGAGACCCAGTACTTC
15 | TRBJ1-1 | TRBV28 | NA | TRBD1 | CASRTGTGSGTEAFF | TGTGCCAGCAGAACCGGGACAGGGAGCGGCACTGAAGCTTTCTTT
13 | TRBJ1-2 | TRBV27 | NA | NA | CASSLSTEVGYTF | TGTGCCAGCAGTTTATCCACAGAGGTCGGCTACACCTTC
13 | TRBJ1-1 | TRBV19 | once | TRBD1 | CASSQQGGDGAFF | TGTGCCAGTAGTCAACAGGGGGGCGATGGTGCTTTCTTT
15 | TRBJ1-5 | TRBV18 | once | NA | CASSPGEVNNQPQHF | TGTGCCAGCTCACCGGGGGAGGTGAACAATCAGCCCCAGCATTTT
15 | TRBJ1-5 | TRBV23-1 | NA | TRBD1 | CASSQGQGINQPQHF | TGCGCCAGCAGTCAAGGACAGGGTATCAATCAGCCCCAGCATTTT